The sequence of this T cell receptor beta chain was determined in a study of control samples from healthy donors and cancer patients. Generated by immunoSEQ multiplex PCR, the TCRdb table keeps only in-frame clones and is missing some. This sample has about 79,000 clones; over 85% occur once, and the top ten carry 1.3%. Germline-derived CDR1 and CDR2 are SNHLY and FYNNEI. The CDR3 sequence is 14 residues long. Trimming removed 6 bases from V and 4 bases from J; junction bases left unmatched: 7. The rearrangement joins TRBV2 to TRBJ2-5; 8 bases fit TRBD2. The sequencing input was PBMCs. The receptor comes from a woman in her 40s with lung cancer. The DNA of the CDR3 is TGTGCCAGCAGAAGACTAGCGAGTCGAGAGACCCAGTACTTC. This translates into CASRRLASRETQYF.